This T cell receptor beta chain was recovered during a study of shared clonotypes between healthy human individuals. Using immunoSEQ multiplex PCR, the repertoire was profiled, and TCRdb retains in-frame clones only, with some absent. This table holds some 630,000 clones, 95% to 97% found once. Trimming at V came to 5 bases and at J to 4 bases, leaving 9 bases not matched to a gene. The CDR3 has 16 residues. Germline CDR1 SGHAT, CDR2 FQNNGV. Naive CD8 cells comprised CD45RO-negative, CCR7-positively selected cells, excluding terminally differentiated effector memory CD45RA+ cells. This TCR came from a woman aged 25 to 39 in good health. The V gene is TRBV11-2, the J gene TRBJ2-1, with TRBD2 matching over 9 bases. Sequencing input: naive CD8+ T cells sorted from blood. This CDR3 is CASSGRTAGGYNEQFF. The CDR3 DNA is TGTGCCAGCAGCGGCCGGACGGCGGGAGGGTACAATGAGCAGTTCTTC.